Shown below are 10 T cell receptor beta chains from a single sample sequenced in a study of blood T cell repertoires in COVID-19. The data were produced by immunoSEQ multiplex PCR, yet TCRdb's version contains in-frame clones alone and is incomplete. The table lists approximately 81,000 clones, around 91% of them singletons, with 12% in the top ten. Specimen: peripheral blood. These receptors originate from a man aged 65 to 79 with active or convalescent COVID-19.

This chain links TRBV9 with TRBJ2-6; 11 bases are a match to TRBD2. This CDR3 region has 19 residues. V shed 2 bases, J shed 2 bases, and the junction held 9 bases outside the gene matches. Germline V CDR1 and CDR2: SGDLS, YYNGEE. DNA for the CDR3: TGTGCCAGCAGCGTCAAACTAGCGGGGGCTTCCGCTGGGGCCAACGTCCTGACTTTC. Amino acids: CASSVKLAGASAGANVLTF.

This chain connects TRBV27 to TRBJ1-1; 7 bases map to TRBD1. Trimming removed 6 bases from V and 3 bases from J; junction bases left unmatched: 7. The CDR3 contains 14 residues. Germline V gene lookup returns CDR1 MNHEY and CDR2 SMNVEV (reference sequence). The CDR3 sequence: CASRTQGSHTEAFF. In DNA, the CDR3 is TGTGCCAGCAGGACACAGGGGAGTCACACTGAAGCTTTCTTT.

The genes are TRBV30 and TRBJ1-1; no clear D. The CDR3 totals 12 residues. Trimming shortened V by 3 bases and J by 2 bases, and 7 bases separated the two germline ends. Germline loops: CDR1 GTSNPN, CDR2 SVGIG (reference sequence). CDR3 sequence: CAWREGNTEAFF. CDR3 DNA sequence: TGTGCCTGGAGAGAGGGAAACACTGAAGCTTTCTTT.

The chain uses TRBV3-1 (or the pseudogene TRBV3-2) and TRBJ1-4; TRBD1 matches 8 bases. V dropped 0 bases and J dropped 5; count of bases not matched to a gene: 11. CDR1 and CDR2 from the germline V gene are LGHDT and YNNKEL (reference sequence). The CDR3 runs to 18 residues. Written as DNA, the CDR3 is TGTGCCAGCAGCCAAGATTGGTTAAGGACAGGGAAGAATGAAAAACTGTTTTTT. Its protein product is CASSQDWLRTGKNEKLFF.

This clone has only a few counts. The rearrangement joins TRBV9 to TRBJ1-3, with TRBD1 matching over 7 bases. The CDR3 contains 16 residues. Losses at the gene ends were 3 bases for V and 0 bases for J; bases not matched to a gene: 6. Germline V CDR1 and CDR2: SGDLS, YYNGEE. The CDR3, as DNA: TGTGCCAGCAGCGCCCGACAGGGCAGCTCTGGAAACACCATATATTTT. It yields the protein CASSARQGSSGNTIYF.

This clone is classed as large. The chain uses TRBV6-5 and TRBJ2-1; 12 nucleotides align to TRBD2. The CDR3 consists of 15 residues. Germline V CDR1 and CDR2: MNHEY, SVGAGI. J was trimmed by 5 bases and V by 5 bases; bases with no gene match: 4. The CDR3 reads CASSRLAGEHNEQFF. The CDR3 DNA reads as TGTGCCAGCAGTAGACTAGCGGGGGAACACAATGAGCAGTTCTTC.

V usage is TRBV5-6 and J usage is TRBJ1-3; weak D call: TRBD1 (6 bases). The germline CDR1 and CDR2 sequences are SGHDT and YYEEEE. This CDR3 has 13 amino acids. The ends were cut back, 6 bases at V and 2 bases at J, with 9 bases in the middle. The CDR3 DNA is TGTGCCAGCAAACAGGGACCTGGAAACACCATATATTTT. It specifies CASKQGPGNTIYF.

This clone was picked up one time. The CDR3 here is CASSFHNNEQFF. CDR3 coding DNA: TGTGCCAGCAGTTTCCACAACAATGAGCAGTTCTTC. V gene TRBV12-3 or TRBV12-4 combines with J gene TRBJ2-1; no definite D call. Trimming left V 3 bases short and J 5 bases short, with 5 bases between. The CDR3 is 12 residues long.

This clone was recorded only once. In DNA form, the CDR3 reads TGTGCCAGTAGTATCGGGACAGGGGGCACAGATACGCAGTATTTT. This gives the protein CASSIGTGGTDTQYF. The chain is built from TRBV19 and TRBJ2-3, with 10 bases aligning to TRBD1. The J segment lost 1 base and the V segment lost 3 bases, leaving 1 base of the junction unmatched. Germline V gene sequence: CDR1 LNHDA, CDR2 SQIVND (reference sequence). This CDR3 comprises 15 residues.

This clone has just a few counts. Possible read error: a much larger clone is one base away. Other nucleotide sequences in the sample specify the same CDR3. The chain has TRBV7-2 and TRBJ1-1, with unresolved D. V lost 1 base, J lost 1 base, and 4 bases lay in between. Looked up from germline, CDR1 is SGHTA and CDR2 is FQGNSA. The CDR3 has 13 residues. This CDR3 is CASSLDRNTEAFF. For the CDR3, the DNA is TGTGCCAGCAGCTTAGACAGGAACACTGAAGCTTTCTTT.